This T cell receptor beta chain derives from a study of post-analysis software for immune sequencing data. For this clonotype: What it binds is unknown.

Study results and limitations: Roughly five TRBV segments appeared more often in patients than in controls, and TRBV5-6, TRBV5-1 and TRBV20-1 were among these.

The CDR3 spans 12 residues. Germline V gene sequence: CDR1 GTSNPN, CDR2 SVGIG (reference sequence). Trimming pared 3 bases from V and 6 bases from J, leaving 11 bases between. Tagging with unique molecular identifiers was a feature of the TCR beta cDNA libraries. TCRdb fed the PCR reads into MiXCR, producing one record per CDR3 protein. Of some 370,000 distinct CDR3 sequences in the sample, around 37% were seen once. The material sequenced was blood. This receptor was identified in a girl aged 10-17 years with multiple sclerosis. The chain is built from TRBV30 and TRBJ1-2; D remains unclear. In nucleotides, the CDR3 is TGTGCCTGGAGATTCTCTTTCGATGGCTACACCTTC. Residues: CAWRFSFDGYTF.